This TCR beta chain was recorded in a study of T cell responses to AZD1222 COVID-19 vaccine. Germline values: CDR1 MDHEN, CDR2 SYDVKM. There are 13 residues in the CDR3. Trimming took 7 bases from V and 7 from J, leaving 17 bases between them. Study-wide findings and caveats: Unmutated variant regions are reportedly the target of nearly half of TCRs that are spike-specific. Repertoire samples came only from after the peak T cell response.

On this clone itself: The antigen is undetermined.

The repertoire was sequenced with immunoSEQ multiplex PCR; TCRdb's copy has only in-frame clones and lacks some. The sample gives around 170,000 clones, about 91% of which show up once; around 4.4% is in the top ten. The specimen comprised peripheral blood, sampled on day 0 of AZD1222 vaccination. The receptor was derived from an adult in good health. This chain joins TRBV28 and TRBJ2-7, with a weak D call TRBD1 (6 bases). CDR3 region: CASTIGGWGEQYF. DNA for the CDR3: TGTGCCAGCACCATAGGGGGATGGGGGGAGCAGTACTTC.